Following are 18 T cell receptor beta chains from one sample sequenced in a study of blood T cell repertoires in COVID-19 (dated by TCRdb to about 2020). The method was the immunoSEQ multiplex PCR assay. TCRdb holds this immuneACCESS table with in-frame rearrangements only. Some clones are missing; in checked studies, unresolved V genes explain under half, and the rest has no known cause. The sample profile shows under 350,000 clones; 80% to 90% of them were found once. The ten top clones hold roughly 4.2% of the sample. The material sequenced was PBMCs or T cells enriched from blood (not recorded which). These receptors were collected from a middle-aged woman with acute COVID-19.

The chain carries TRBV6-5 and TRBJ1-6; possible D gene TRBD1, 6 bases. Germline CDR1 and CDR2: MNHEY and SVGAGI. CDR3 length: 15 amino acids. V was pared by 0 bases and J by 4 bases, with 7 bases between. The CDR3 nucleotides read TGTGCCAGCAGTTACTCAGGGGGTTATAATTCACCCCTCCACTTT. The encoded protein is CASSYSGGYNSPLHF.

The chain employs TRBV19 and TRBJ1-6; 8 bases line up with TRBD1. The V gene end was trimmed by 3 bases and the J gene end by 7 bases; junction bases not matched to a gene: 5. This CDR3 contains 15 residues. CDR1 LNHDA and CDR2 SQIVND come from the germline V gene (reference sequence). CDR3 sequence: CASSMPDRENSPLHF. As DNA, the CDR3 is TGTGCCAGTAGTATGCCGGACAGGGAGAATTCACCCCTCCACTTT.

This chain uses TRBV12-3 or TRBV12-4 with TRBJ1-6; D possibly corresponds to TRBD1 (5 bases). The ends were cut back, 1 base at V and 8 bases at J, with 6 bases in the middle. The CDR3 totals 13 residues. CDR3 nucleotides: TGTGCCAGCAGTTTAGGGGGCGATTCACCCCTCCACTTT. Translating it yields CASSLGGDSPLHF.

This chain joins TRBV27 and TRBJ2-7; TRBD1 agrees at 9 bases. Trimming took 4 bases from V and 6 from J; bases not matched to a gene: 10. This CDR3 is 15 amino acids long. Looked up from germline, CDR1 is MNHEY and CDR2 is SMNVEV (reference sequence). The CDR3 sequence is CASSSGGTGRSEQYF. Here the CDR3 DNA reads TGTGCCAGCAGTTCCGGGGGGACAGGGAGGAGCGAGCAGTACTTC.

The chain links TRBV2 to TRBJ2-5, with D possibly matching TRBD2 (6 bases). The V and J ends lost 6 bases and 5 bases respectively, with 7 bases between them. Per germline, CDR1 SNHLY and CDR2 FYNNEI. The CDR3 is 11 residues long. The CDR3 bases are TGTGCCAGCAGGGGACTCGAGACCCAGTACTTC. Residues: CASRGLETQYF.

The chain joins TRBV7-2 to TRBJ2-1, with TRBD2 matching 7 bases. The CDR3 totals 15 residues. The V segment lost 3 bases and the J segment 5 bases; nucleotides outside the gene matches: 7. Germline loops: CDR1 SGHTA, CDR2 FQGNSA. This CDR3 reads CASSFDGRLNNEQFF. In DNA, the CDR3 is TGTGCCAGCAGCTTCGACGGGAGGCTAAACAATGAGCAGTTCTTC.

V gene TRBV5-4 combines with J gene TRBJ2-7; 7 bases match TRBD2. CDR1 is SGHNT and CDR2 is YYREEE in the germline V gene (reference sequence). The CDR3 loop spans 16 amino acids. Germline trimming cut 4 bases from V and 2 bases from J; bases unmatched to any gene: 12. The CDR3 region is CASSPPGGGKAYEQYF. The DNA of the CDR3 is TGTGCCAGCAGCCCCCCGGGAGGCGGGAAAGCCTACGAGCAGTACTTC.

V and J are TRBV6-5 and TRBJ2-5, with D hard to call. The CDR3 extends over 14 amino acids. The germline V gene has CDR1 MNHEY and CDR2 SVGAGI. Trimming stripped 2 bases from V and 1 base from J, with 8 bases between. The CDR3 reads CASSYRRIQETQYF. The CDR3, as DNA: TGTGCCAGCAGTTACAGGCGGATCCAAGAGACCCAGTACTTC.

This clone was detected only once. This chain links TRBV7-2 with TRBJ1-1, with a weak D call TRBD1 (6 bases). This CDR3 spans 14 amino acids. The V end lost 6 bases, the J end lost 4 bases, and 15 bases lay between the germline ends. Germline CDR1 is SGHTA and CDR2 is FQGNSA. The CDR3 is CASSPTRGSTEAFF. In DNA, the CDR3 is TGTGCCAGCAGTCCCACCAGGGGATCCACTGAAGCTTTCTTT.

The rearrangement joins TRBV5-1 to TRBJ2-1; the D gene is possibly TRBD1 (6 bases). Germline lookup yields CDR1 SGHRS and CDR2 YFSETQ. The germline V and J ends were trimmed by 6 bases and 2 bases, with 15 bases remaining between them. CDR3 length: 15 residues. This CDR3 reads CASNTGTPTYNEQFF. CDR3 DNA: TGCGCCAGCAATACCGGGACACCCACCTACAATGAGCAGTTCTTC.

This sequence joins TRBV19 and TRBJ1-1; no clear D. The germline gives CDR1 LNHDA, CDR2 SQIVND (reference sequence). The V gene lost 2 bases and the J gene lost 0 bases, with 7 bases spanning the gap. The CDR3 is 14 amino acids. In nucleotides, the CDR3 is TGTGCCAGTAGTATAAACATGATGAACACTGAAGCTTTCTTT. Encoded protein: CASSINMMNTEAFF.

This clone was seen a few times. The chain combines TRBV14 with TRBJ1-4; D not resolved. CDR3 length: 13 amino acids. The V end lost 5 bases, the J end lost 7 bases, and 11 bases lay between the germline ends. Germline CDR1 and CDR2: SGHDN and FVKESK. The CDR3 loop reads CASSRSAIEKLFF. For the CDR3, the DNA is TGTGCCAGCAGCAGGAGTGCGATTGAAAAACTGTTTTTT. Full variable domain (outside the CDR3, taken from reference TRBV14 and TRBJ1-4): EAGVTQFPSHSVIEKGQTVTLRCDPISGHDNLYWYRRVMGKEIKFLLHFVKESKQDESGMPNNRFLAERTGGTYSTLKVQPAELEDSGVYFCASSRSAIEKLFFGSGTQLSVL.

The CDR3 coding sequence is TGTGCGAACGTGGGGACTAGCGTTCAAGAGACCCAGTACTTC. Protein product: CANVGTSVQETQYF. This chain links TRBV9 with TRBJ2-5; TRBD2 matches at 10 bases. The CDR3 has 14 residues. Looked up from germline, CDR1 is SGDLS and CDR2 is YYNGEE.

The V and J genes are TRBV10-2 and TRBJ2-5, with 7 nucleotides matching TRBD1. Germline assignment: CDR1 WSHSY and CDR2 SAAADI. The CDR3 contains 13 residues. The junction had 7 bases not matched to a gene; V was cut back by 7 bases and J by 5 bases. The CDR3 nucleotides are TGCGCCAGCAAGGGGGCAGCTGGGGAGACCCAGTACTTC. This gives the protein CASKGAAGETQYF.

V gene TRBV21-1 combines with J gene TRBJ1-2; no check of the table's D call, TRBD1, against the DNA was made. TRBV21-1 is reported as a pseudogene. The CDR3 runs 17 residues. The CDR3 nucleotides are TGTGCCAGCAGCAGGGACAGGGGAGTCATATCCTACTATGGCTACACCTTC. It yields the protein CASSRDRGVISYYGYTF.

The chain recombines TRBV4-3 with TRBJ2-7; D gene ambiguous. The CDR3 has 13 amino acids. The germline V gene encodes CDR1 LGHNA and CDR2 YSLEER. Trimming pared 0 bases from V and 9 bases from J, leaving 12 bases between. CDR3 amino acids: CASSQDLGQGQYF. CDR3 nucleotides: TGCGCCAGCAGCCAAGATCTAGGTCAAGGGCAGTACTTC.

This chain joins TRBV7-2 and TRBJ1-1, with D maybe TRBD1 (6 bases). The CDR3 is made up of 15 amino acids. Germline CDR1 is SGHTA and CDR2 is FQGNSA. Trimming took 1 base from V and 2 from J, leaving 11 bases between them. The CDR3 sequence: CASSLGPGQNTEAFF. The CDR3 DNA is TGTGCCAGCAGCTTAGGTCCGGGACAAAACACTGAAGCTTTCTTT. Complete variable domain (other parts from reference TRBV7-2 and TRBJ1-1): GAGVSQSPSNKVTEKGKDVELRCDPISGHTALYWYRQSLGQGLEFLIYFQGNSAPDKSGLPSDRFSAERTGGSVSTLTIQRTQQEDSAVYLCASSLGPGQNTEAFFGQGTRLTVV.

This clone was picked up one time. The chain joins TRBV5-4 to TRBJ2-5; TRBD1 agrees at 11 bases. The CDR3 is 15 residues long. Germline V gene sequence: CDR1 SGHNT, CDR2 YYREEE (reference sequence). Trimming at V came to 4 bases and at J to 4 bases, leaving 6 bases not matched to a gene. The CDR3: CASSTEGTGGETQYF. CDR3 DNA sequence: TGTGCCAGCAGCACTGAAGGGACAGGGGGAGAGACCCAGTACTTC. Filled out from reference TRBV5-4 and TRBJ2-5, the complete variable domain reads ETGVTQSPTHLIKTRGQQVTLRCSSQSGHNTVSWYQQALGQGPQFIFQYYREEENGRGNFPPRFSGLQFPNYSSELNVNALELDDSALYLCASSTEGTGGETQYFGPGTRLLVL.